This T cell receptor beta chain comes out of a study of T cells in Graves' hyperthyroidism and ophthalmopathy. What was amplified from RNA transcripts were TCR beta CDR3 regions. First-round RT-PCR of the TCR CDR3 relied on the HTBI primer set. TCRdb reanalysed the multiplex PCR reads using MiXCR and keeps one entry per CDR3 protein. The sample includes approximately 630,000 distinct CDR3 sequences, around 15% seen only once; the top ten take 3.5% to 4%. Remarks on this clonotype: Its target is not known.

The V gene's germline CDR1 is LNHDA and CDR2 SQIVND (reference sequence). The CDR3 covers 15 residues. The junction had 3 bases not matched to a gene; V was cut back by 4 bases and J by 4 bases. Hyperthyroidism, newly diagnosed and lasting under 2 months, affected patients aged 18 to 65. The study excluded patients with uncontrolled infection, other autoimmune disease, pregnancy or lactation. Clinical symptoms, serum thyroxine and TRAb, thyroid ultrasound and orbital computed tomography were used for the diagnoses. Study-level findings and limits: The model anticipated ophthalmopathy a median approximately six months pre-onset.

Material: blood. The genes are TRBV19 and TRBJ1-6; 8 nucleotides align to TRBD1. The sequence was obtained from a woman aged 25 to 39 with Graves' hyperthyroidism. CDR3: CASSTRQGYNSPLHF. The CDR3 DNA reads as TGTGCCAGTAGTACACGACAGGGGTATAATTCACCCCTCCACTTT.